This T cell receptor (beta chain) was sequenced for a study of blood T cells in healthy people across ages. This CDR3 is built from 15 residues. Germline CDR1 and CDR2: MNHEY and SVGEGT. With 5 bases removed from V and 2 bases from J, the gap between germline ends came to 14 bases. This clonotype was detected a few times. Combining a sample-barcoded 5' primer with a J-beta primer mix, a second PCR ran for about 7 to 11 cycles. One entry per CDR3 protein, called by TCRdb with MiXCR from the 5' RACE reads. The sample consists of about 1 million distinct CDR3 sequences, 40% to 45% of them appearing once.

The receptor was derived from a woman in her sixties in good health. V and J are TRBV6-2 or TRBV6-3 and TRBJ2-3; a possible D gene is TRBD2 (5 bases). Sequenced material: blood. CDR3 DNA sequence: TGTGCCAGCAGTCCAGCGGAGGAAATCACAGATACGCAGTATTTT. Protein sequence: CASSPAEEITDTQYF.